This T cell receptor beta chain came from a study of T cells in Graves' hyperthyroidism and ophthalmopathy. The wider study: It was at initial diagnosis, before any treatment, that peripheral blood was collected. General study results and limits: Most expanded thyroid clonotypes above 0.001 recurred in blood.

Any patient presenting with uncontrolled infection, other autoimmune disease, pregnancy or lactation was left out. Together with thyroid ultrasound, orbital computed tomography, serum thyroxine and TRAb, clinical symptoms were used for diagnoses. Germline loops: CDR1 SNHLY, CDR2 FYNNEI. The CDR3 covers 15 residues. V shed 8 bases and J 4 bases; nucleotides not matched to a gene: 8. The count of this clonotype is one. What it recognizes is unknown. TCR beta CDR3 sequences were amplified from RNA transcripts. During a first-round RT-PCR of the TCR CDR3, the HTBI primer set was used. TCRdb fed the multiplex PCR reads into MiXCR, producing one record per CDR3 protein. Of approximately 400,000 distinct CDR3 sequences in the sample, around 20% are singletons; the top ten hold 40%.

The sequenced sample was blood. The receptor's source is a man aged 18 to 35 with Graves' ophthalmopathy. This chain uses TRBV2 with TRBJ2-1, with 10 positions matching TRBD2. This chain's CDR3 is CASSPTSGEYNEQFF. The CDR3 nucleotides are TGTGCCAGCTCACCAACTAGCGGGGAGTACAATGAGCAGTTCTTC.